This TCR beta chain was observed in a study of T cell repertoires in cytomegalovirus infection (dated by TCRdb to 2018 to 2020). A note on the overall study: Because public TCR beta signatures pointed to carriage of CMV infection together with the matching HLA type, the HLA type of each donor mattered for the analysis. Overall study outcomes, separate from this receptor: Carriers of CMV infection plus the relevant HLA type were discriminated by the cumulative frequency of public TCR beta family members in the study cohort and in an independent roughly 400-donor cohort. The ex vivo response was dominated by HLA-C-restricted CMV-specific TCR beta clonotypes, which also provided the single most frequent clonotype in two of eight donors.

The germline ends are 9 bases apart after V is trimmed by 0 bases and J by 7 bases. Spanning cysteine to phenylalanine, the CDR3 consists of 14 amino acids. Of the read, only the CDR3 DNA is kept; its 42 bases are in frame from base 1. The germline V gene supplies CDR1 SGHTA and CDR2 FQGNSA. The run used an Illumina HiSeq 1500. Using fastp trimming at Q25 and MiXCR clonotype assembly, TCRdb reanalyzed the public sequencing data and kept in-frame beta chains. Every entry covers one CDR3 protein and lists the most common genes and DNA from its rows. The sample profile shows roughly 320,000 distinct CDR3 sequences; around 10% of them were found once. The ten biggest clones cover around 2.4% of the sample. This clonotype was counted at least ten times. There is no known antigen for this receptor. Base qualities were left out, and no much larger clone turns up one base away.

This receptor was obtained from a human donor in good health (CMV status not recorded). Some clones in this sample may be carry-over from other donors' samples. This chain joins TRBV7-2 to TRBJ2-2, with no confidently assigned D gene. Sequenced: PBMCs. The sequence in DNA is TGTGCCAGCAGCTTAGCTCGGCCGGGCGGGGAGCTGTTTTTT. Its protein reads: CASSLARPGGELFF.